A single T cell receptor beta chain is shown here with its context. Its target is not known. The repertoire was sequenced with immunoSEQ multiplex PCR; TCRdb's copy has only in-frame clones and lacks some. Counted here are about 70,000 clones, about 84% occurring once; the ten biggest clones make up less than 8%. Germline V gene sequence: CDR1 SGHAT, CDR2 FQNNGV. V dropped 0 bases and J dropped 3; count of bases not matched to a gene: 6. The CDR3 runs to 16 residues. This entry is derived from a study of OX40 agonist ivuxolimab in advanced cancers. General study findings and limits: Certain nonresponders additionally had low normalized T-cell clonal expansion.

This sample comprised CD4+ or CD8+ T cells sorted from blood, obtained in a trial of the OX40 agonist ivuxolimab. The clonotype was recovered from an adult with an advanced solid tumor such as melanoma, head and neck, liver or kidney cancer. The chain is built from TRBV11-2 and TRBJ2-7; TRBD1 matches at 9 bases. The CDR3 bases are TGTGCCAGCAGCTTAGAGGGGACAGGGAGCATCTACGAGCAGTACTTC. It yields the protein CASSLEGTGSIYEQYF. The full variable domain, in which reference TRBV11-2 and TRBJ2-7 provide the parts outside the CDR3, is EAGVAQSPRYKIIEKRQSVAFWCNPISGHATLYWYQQILGQGPKLLIQFQNNGVVDDSQLPKDRFSAERLKGVDSTLKIQPAKLEDSAVYLCASSLEGTGSIYEQYFGPGTRLTVT.